Presented here are 15 T cell receptor beta chains from one specimen sequenced in a study of cytomegalovirus exposure and HLA in healthy donors. The PCR made use of 60 Vbeta and 13 Jbeta primers. Method: immunoSEQ multiplex PCR; TCRdb's copy keeps in-frame clones and lacks some. Found here are tens of thousands of clones, 70% to 85% of them singletons; the top ten hold approximately 2.8%. Input material: PBMCs. The receptors derive from a man aged 25 to 45 in good health and CMV-seronegative.

The chain combines TRBV29-1 with TRBJ1-2; 7 nucleotides line up with TRBD1. In germline, CDR1 is SQVTM, CDR2 ANQGSEA. The trim removed 4 bases at V and 6 bases at J, leaving 11 bases unmatched. This CDR3 has 14 amino acids. The CDR3 sequence is CSVVSYRGDDGYTF. The CDR3, as DNA: TGCAGCGTTGTTAGTTACAGGGGAGATGATGGCTACACCTTC. The whole variable domain, filled in from reference TRBV29-1 and TRBJ1-2, reads SAVISQKPSRDICQRGTSLTIQCQVDSQVTMMFWYRQQPGQSLTLIATANQGSEATYESGFVIDKFPISRPNLTFSTLTVSNMSPEDSSIYLCSVVSYRGDDGYTFGSGTRLTVV.

Notes on this clone: A junction end diverges from the germline sequence, so it may reflect a read error. The rearrangement links TRBV9 to TRBJ1-1; 9 bases are a match to TRBD1. The CDR3 length is 13 residues. Germline CDR1 and CDR2: SGDLS and YYNGEE. The CDR3 DNA is TGTGCCAGCAGCACAACAGGGGGCGCGGGGCTTGACTTT. This sequence encodes CASSTTGGAGLDF.

This chain joins TRBV10-1 and TRBJ2-1; 7 bases are a match to TRBD2. This CDR3 region has 18 residues. V dropped 3 bases and J dropped 7; count of bases not matched to a gene: 18. CDR1 and CDR2 from the germline V gene are WNHNN and SYGVQD (reference sequence). The DNA for the CDR3 is TGCGCCAGCAGTGACCCCAAGCTTGGGGGGGGATTGATAAATGAGCAGTTCTTC. It specifies CASSDPKLGGGLINEQFF.

CDR3 sequence (DNA): TGTGCCAGTACCGGGACAGGAGGTAATCAGCCCCAGCATTTT. Its translation: CASTGTGGNQPQHF. This sequence joins TRBV19 and TRBJ1-5, with TRBD1 matching over 8 bases. The ends lost 7 bases at V and 4 bases at J; junction bases unmatched: 6. In germline, CDR1 is LNHDA, CDR2 SQIVND (reference sequence). This CDR3 contains 14 residues. The full variable domain, rest sourced from reference TRBV19 and TRBJ1-5, is DGGITQSPKYLFRKEGQNVTLSCEQNLNHDAMYWYRQDPGQGLRLIYYSQIVNDFQKGDIAEGYSVSREKKESFPLTVTSAQKNPTAFYLCASTGTGGNQPQHFGDGTRLSIL.

The chain couples TRBV29-1 to TRBJ2-7; 9 bases match TRBD1. Germline loops: CDR1 SQVTM, CDR2 ANQGSEA. V dropped 3 bases and J dropped 2; count of bases not matched to a gene: 8. CDR3 length equals 15 residues. The CDR3 here is CSVDHGQGLAYEQYF. As DNA, the CDR3 is TGCAGCGTTGACCACGGACAGGGGTTGGCCTACGAGCAGTACTTC.

This clone is a singleton in its sample. This rearrangement joins TRBV18 to TRBJ1-1; unclear D gene. Per germline, CDR1 KGHSH and CDR2 LQKENI. V lost 2 bases to trimming and J lost 0 bases, with 7 bases between them. The CDR3 consists of 14 residues. The DNA of the CDR3 is TGTGCCAGCTCACCAGCAGGAATGAACACTGAAGCTTTCTTT. It codes for CASSPAGMNTEAFF.

This chain uses TRBV19 with TRBJ2-2; 10 bases map to TRBD1. The CDR3 runs 16 residues. V gave up 1 base and J gave up 3 bases; unmatched junction bases: 2. Germline CDR1 and CDR2: LNHDA and SQIVND (reference sequence). As DNA, the CDR3 is TGTGCCAGTAGTATAGTGGGACAGGGGCACACCGGGGAGCTGTTTTTT. Encoded protein: CASSIVGQGHTGELFF.

The V and J genes are TRBV7-9 and TRBJ1-4, with 9 bases aligning to TRBD1. With 5 bases clipped from V and 5 bases from J, the junction kept 3 bases outside the gene matches. Germline loops: CDR1 SEHNR, CDR2 FQNEAQ (reference sequence). The CDR3 contains 14 residues. CDR3 loop: CASSEGQGNEKLFF. CDR3 in DNA: TGTGCCAGCAGCGAGGGACAGGGCAATGAAAAACTGTTTTTT.

This clone is medium-sized (0.01 to 0.1%) by share. This chain joins TRBV6-1 and TRBJ2-7, with D possibly matching TRBD2 (6 bases). This CDR3 is built from 12 residues. Germline V CDR1 and CDR2: MNHNS, SASEGT. Trimming removed 11 bases at V and 4 bases at J, with 15 bases between. The CDR3 DNA sequence: TGTGCCGCCGGGGCTAGCGAGTACGAGCAGTACTTC. Translation gives CAAGASEYEQYF.

The J gene is TRBJ2-6, the V gene TRBV27; 8 bases are a match to TRBD1. The CDR3 is made up of 15 amino acids. The ends lost 5 bases at V and 2 bases at J; junction bases unmatched: 2. CDR1 and CDR2 (germline): MNHEY, SMNVEV (reference sequence). In DNA form, the CDR3 reads TGTGCCAGCAGTGTACAGGGGGCTGGGGCCAACGTCCTGACTTTC. Protein: CASSVQGAGANVLTF.

This clone was counted only a few times. The chain recombines TRBV28 with TRBJ1-4; the match to TRBD1 covers 8 bases. Trimming removed 4 bases from V and 5 bases from J; junction bases left unmatched: 6. This CDR3 is built from 15 residues. From germline, CDR1 is MDHEN and CDR2 SYDVKM. CDR3 in amino acids: CASSSAGGENEKLFF. CDR3 in DNA: TGTGCCAGCAGTTCCGCAGGGGGCGAGAATGAAAAACTGTTTTTT.

The chain has TRBV2 and TRBJ1-5; 8 nucleotides line up with TRBD1. This CDR3 has 14 amino acids. Germline assignment: CDR1 SNHLY and CDR2 FYNNEI. The junction had 2 bases not matched to a gene; V was cut back by 3 bases and J by 4 bases. CDR3 DNA: TGTGCCAGCAGTGACACAGGGGGTAATCAGCCCCAGCATTTT. This codes for CASSDTGGNQPQHF.

V gene TRBV2 combines with J gene TRBJ2-3; 8 bases fit TRBD1. CDR3 size: 14 residues. V trimming: 3 bases; J trimming: 3 bases; junction bases outside the gene matches: 2. CDR1 and CDR2 (germline): SNHLY, FYNNEI. CDR3 amino acids: CASSDRGLTDTQYF. CDR3 DNA sequence: TGTGCCAGCAGTGACAGGGGGCTAACAGATACGCAGTATTTT.

The chain recombines TRBV5-1 with TRBJ2-1, with 11 bases fitting TRBD2. The V gene end was trimmed by 4 bases and the J gene end by 7 bases; junction bases not matched to a gene: 13. The CDR3 is 17 residues long. CDR1 and CDR2 from the germline V gene are SGHRS and YFSETQ. The DNA for the CDR3 is TGCGCCAGCAGCCCACCCATTAGCGGGGGGGCGGGTAATGAGCAGTTCTTC. This translates into CASSPPISGGAGNEQFF.

The gene calls are TRBV18 and TRBJ1-2; D is unresolved. Germline V gene sequence: CDR1 KGHSH, CDR2 LQKENI. V shed 5 bases and J shed 6 bases, with 16 bases lying between them. This CDR3 contains 14 residues. For the CDR3, the DNA is TGTGCCAGCTCAACTAATCGAGAGAGTAATGGCTACACCTTC. This encodes CASSTNRESNGYTF.